Listed below are T cell receptor beta chains from one sample, sequenced in a study of cytomegalovirus exposure and HLA in healthy donors. Method: immunoSEQ multiplex PCR; TCRdb's copy keeps in-frame clones and lacks some. The profile covers about 170,000 clones, with approximately 86% appearing a single time and around 1.5% taken by the ten largest. Input material: PBMCs. These receptors all come from a male donor in good health and CMV-seronegative. Each CDR3 is given with its conserved first and last residue. Fields, in order: CDR3 protein, CDR3 DNA, clone size, J gene, D gene, V gene. The D gene is left open where the match is weak. Some rows have no size entry. The others give once, few or many, or a class for an expanded clone.

CASSRLADQETQYF | TGTGCCAGCAGTCGACTAGCGGATCAAGAGACCCAGTACTTC | . | TRBJ2-5 | TRBD2 | TRBV25-1
CASSLGRNQETQYF | TGTGCCAGCAGCTTAGGCAGGAATCAAGAGACCCAGTACTTC | . | TRBJ2-5 | . | TRBV11-2
CSVEDLPTTTFYGYTF | TGCAGCGTTGAAGATCTGCCCACAACTACGTTCTATGGCTACACCTTC | few | TRBJ1-2 | . | TRBV29-1
CASSPGEVTDTQYF | TGTGCCAGCAGCCCCGGAGAGGTTACAGATACGCAGTATTTT | . | TRBJ2-3 | . | TRBV7-9
CASSLIHPSGMSRNEQFF | TGCGCCAGCAGCTTGATACACCCTAGCGGGATGAGTAGGAATGAGCAGTTCTTC | . | TRBJ2-1 | TRBD2 | TRBV5-1
CAISGRLAGVGNEQFF | TGTGCCATCAGTGGTCGACTAGCGGGAGTCGGTAATGAGCAGTTCTTC | . | TRBJ2-1 | TRBD2 | TRBV10-3
CASSGGGLVGGYTF | TGTGCCAGCAGTGGCGGGGGGCTTGTCGGCGGCTACACCTTC | . | TRBJ1-2 | . | TRBV2
CSVEAQGGPKTQYF | TGCAGCGTTGAAGCCCAGGGTGGCCCGAAGACCCAGTACTTC | . | TRBJ2-5 | . | TRBV29-1
CASSWTGLANEKLFF | TGCGCCAGCAGCTGGACAGGGCTGGCTAATGAAAAACTGTTTTTT | . | TRBJ1-4 | TRBD1 | TRBV5-1
CASSRDWFQETQYF | TGTGCCAGCAGTCGCGACTGGTTCCAAGAGACCCAGTACTTC | . | TRBJ2-5 | . | TRBV7-2
CASTIQGPEQYF | TGTGCCAGCACGATACAGGGTCCCGAGCAGTACTTC | few | TRBJ2-7 | . | TRBV2
CASSLAAGSPTQYF | TGCGCCAGCAGCTTGGCTGCAGGTTCACCCACGCAGTATTTT | . | TRBJ2-3 | . | TRBV5-1
CASSIRPGTGTAEVRSNQPQHF | TGTGCCAGTAGTATTAGGCCCGGCACCGGGACAGCAGAGGTAAGGAGCAATCAGCCCCAGCATTTT | few | TRBJ1-5 | TRBD1 | TRBV19
CASSQAAAGGEQFF | TGTGCCAGCAGCCAAGCTGCCGCGGGAGGCGAGCAGTTCTTC | . | TRBJ2-1 | TRBD2 | TRBV14
CASSFINAPRDF | TGTGCCAGCAGTTTCATAAACGCACCGAGGGACTTC | . | TRBJ2-7 | . | TRBV28
CASSEALAYNQPQHF | TGTGCCAGCAGTGAAGCCCTTGCCTACAATCAGCCCCAGCATTTT | once | TRBJ1-5 | . | TRBV2
CASSQQTSAADTQYF | TGTGCCAGCAGCCAACAGACTAGCGCGGCAGATACGCAGTATTTT | . | TRBJ2-3 | TRBD2 | TRBV14
CASSQTSGGRGTQYF | TGTGCCAGCAGTCAGACTAGCGGGGGCCGGGGGACCCAGTACTTC | . | TRBJ2-5 | TRBD2 | TRBV9
CASSRGGGGYEQYF | TGTGCCAGCAGTAGGGGCGGGGGCGGCTACGAGCAGTACTTC | . | TRBJ2-7 | . | TRBV27
CASSSQAEKLFF | TGTGCCAGCAGCTCCCAGGCCGAAAAACTGTTTTTT | . | TRBJ1-4 | . | TRBV11-2
CASSMEDRPAYEQYF | TGTGCCAGTAGTATGGAGGACAGGCCCGCGTACGAGCAGTACTTC | . | TRBJ2-7 | TRBD1 | TRBV19
CASRPPGGRYEQYF | TGTGCCAGCAGACCTCCGGGGGGCAGGTACGAGCAGTACTTC | . | TRBJ2-7 | . | TRBV28
CASSYSLQSQTELFF | TGTGCCAGCAGTTACTCGTTACAGAGCCAGACGGAACTGTTTTTT | few | TRBJ1-4 | . | TRBV6-5
CASSLTETGPAPLHF | TGTGCCAGCAGCTTAACGGAGACAGGTCCGGCACCCCTCCACTTT | . | TRBJ1-6 | . | TRBV7-3
CASSREGASGNTIYF | TGTGCCAGCAGCCGTGAGGGCGCGTCTGGAAACACCATATATTTT | . | TRBJ1-3 | . | TRBV5-4
CASSNTGMGNQPQHF | TGTGCCAGTAGTAATACAGGGATGGGCAATCAGCCCCAGCATTTT | . | TRBJ1-5 | . | TRBV19